This T cell receptor beta chain was sequenced for a study of blood T cell repertoires in COVID-19. As for the study in general: Some COVID-19 samples were acute and others convalescent; all came from the United States, Italy and Spain. The analysed material was cDNA or gDNA that came from T cells, B-cell-depleted T cells, or PBMCs.

Germline V gene data show CDR1 as KGHDR and CDR2 as SFDVKD. Trimming shortened V by 3 bases and J by 10 bases, and 15 bases separated the two germline ends. The CDR3 totals 14 residues. In the study's own analysis: Amplified reference gene primers provided the basis for estimating nucleated cell counts. Some clones are missing from TCRdb's copy, which holds only in-frame ones; the method was immunoSEQ multiplex PCR. The D gene and trimming were derived from the DNA, and the V and J assignments and clone size from that table. The table records roughly 200,000 clones, roughly 88% of them present only once.

The genes are TRBV24-1 and TRBJ2-1; a weak D match, TRBD2 (5 bases). The receptor was isolated from a human donor in a cohort sampled during active COVID-19. The material sequenced was peripheral blood. CDR3 protein: CATSDRTGLREQFF. CDR3 nucleotide sequence: TGTGCCACCAGTGATCGGACTGGTTTAAGGGAGCAGTTCTTC.